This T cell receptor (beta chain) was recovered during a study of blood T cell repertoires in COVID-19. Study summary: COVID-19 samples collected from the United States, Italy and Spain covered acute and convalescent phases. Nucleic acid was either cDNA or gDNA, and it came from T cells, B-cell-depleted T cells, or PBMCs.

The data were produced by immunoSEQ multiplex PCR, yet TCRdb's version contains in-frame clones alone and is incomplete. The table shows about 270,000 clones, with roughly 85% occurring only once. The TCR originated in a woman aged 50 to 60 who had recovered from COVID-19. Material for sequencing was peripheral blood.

CDR3 nucleotide sequence: TGTGCCAGCAGCCAAGATGGCAGCCGGAGCTCCTATAATTCACCCCTCCACTTT. It encodes CASSQDGSRSSYNSPLHF. This chain uses TRBV3-1 (or the pseudogene TRBV3-2) with TRBJ1-6, with D hard to call. V was pared by 0 bases and J by 0 bases, with 12 bases between. The CDR3 length is 18 residues. The germline V gene encodes CDR1 LGHDT and CDR2 YNNKEL (reference sequence).